This paragraph reports one T cell receptor beta chain. CDR3 length: 14 residues. Per germline, CDR1 SGHRS and CDR2 YFSETQ. Trimming removed 4 bases at V and 2 bases at J, with 9 bases between. Data came from immunoSEQ multiplex PCR; TCRdb stores just in-frame clones and leaves some out. Of about 93,000 clones in the sample, about three quarters were seen once. This sample is drawn from a study of PD-1 blockade in classical Hodgkin lymphoma. The time point was: cycle 4 day 1 (C4D1), after 6 weeks of nivolumab. Brentuximab vedotin exposure varied, and every patient relapsed after autologous stem cell transplantation.

Sample: peripheral blood mononuclear cells (PBMCs), taken before the fourth cycle of nivolumab. The TCR was taken from a human donor with classical Hodgkin lymphoma. The chain links TRBV5-1 to TRBJ2-2; D possibly corresponds to TRBD2 (6 bases). The CDR3 nucleotides are TGCGCCAGCAGCCGCGGGGCTAACACCGGGGAGCTGTTTTTT. Its translation: CASSRGANTGELFF.